This T cell receptor beta chain was obtained from a study of OX40 agonist ivuxolimab in advanced cancers. Sequencing used immunoSEQ multiplex PCR; TCRdb keeps in-frame clones, though not all of them. The table shows about 15,000 clones, with 81% occurring only once. The CDR3 runs to 14 residues. Germline CDR1 and CDR2: SNHLY and FYNNEI. V shed 6 bases and J shed 0 bases, with 9 bases lying between them. The receptor was derived from an adult with an advanced solid tumor such as melanoma, head and neck, liver or kidney cancer. Here the sequenced sample was CD4+ or CD8+ T cells sorted from blood, taken in a trial of the OX40 agonist ivuxolimab. This chain uses TRBV2 with TRBJ1-5; D not resolved. The CDR3 nucleotides read TGTGCCAGCAGGTCAGAGTTTAGCAATCAGCCCCAGCATTTT. It encodes CASRSEFSNQPQHF.